A single TCR beta chain is shown here with its context. Its matching antigen is unknown. Between the trimmed V and J ends, which lost 6 bases and 0 bases, there was a span of 13 bases. The V gene's germline CDR1 is SGHKS and CDR2 YYEKEE (reference sequence). The CDR3 runs 14 residues. This sample is drawn from a study of OX40 agonist ivuxolimab in advanced cancers. Whole-study context: Patients got intravenous ivuxolimab at 0.01 to 10 mg/kg every 2 weeks.

Here immunoSEQ multiplex PCR was the method, and the copy in TCRdb shows in-frame clones only, minus some. The sample includes about 48,000 clones, around nine tenths seen only once; the top ten take over 4.5%. Notes on the study in general: The 0.1-3.0 mg/kg partial responders had among the lowest clonal expansion.

V gene TRBV5-5 combines with J gene TRBJ2-7, with D hard to call. This clonotype originated in an adult with an advanced solid tumor such as melanoma, head and neck, liver or kidney cancer. This specimen was CD4+ or CD8+ T cells sorted from blood, taken in a trial of the OX40 agonist ivuxolimab. The CDR3 reads CASTSDGSSYEQYV. CDR3 DNA sequence: TGTGCCAGCACCAGCGACGGTAGCTCCTACGAGCAGTACGTC.